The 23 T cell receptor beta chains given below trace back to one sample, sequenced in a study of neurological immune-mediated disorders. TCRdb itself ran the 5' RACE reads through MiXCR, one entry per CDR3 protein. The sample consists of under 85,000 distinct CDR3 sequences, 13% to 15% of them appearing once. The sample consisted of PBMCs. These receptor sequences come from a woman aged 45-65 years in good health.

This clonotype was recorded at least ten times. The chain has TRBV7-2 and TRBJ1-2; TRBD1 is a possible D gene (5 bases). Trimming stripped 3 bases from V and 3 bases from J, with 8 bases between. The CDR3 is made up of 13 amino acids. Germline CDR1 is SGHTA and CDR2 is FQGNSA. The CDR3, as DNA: TGTGCCAGCAGCTTCCAACAGGACTATGGCTACACCTTC. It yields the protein CASSFQQDYGYTF.

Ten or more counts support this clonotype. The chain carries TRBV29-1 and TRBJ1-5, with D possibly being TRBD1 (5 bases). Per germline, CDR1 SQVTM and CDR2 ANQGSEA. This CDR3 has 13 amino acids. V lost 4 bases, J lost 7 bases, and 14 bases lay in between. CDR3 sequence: CSVARGDGQPQHF. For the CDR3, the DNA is TGCAGCGTTGCGCGGGGCGATGGCCAGCCCCAGCATTTT.

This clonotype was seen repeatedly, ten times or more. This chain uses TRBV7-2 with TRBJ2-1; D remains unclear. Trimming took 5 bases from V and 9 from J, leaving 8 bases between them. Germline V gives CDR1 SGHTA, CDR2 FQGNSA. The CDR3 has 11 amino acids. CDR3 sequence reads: CASSQWSEQFF. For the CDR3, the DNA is TGTGCCAGCAGCCAGTGGAGTGAGCAGTTCTTC.

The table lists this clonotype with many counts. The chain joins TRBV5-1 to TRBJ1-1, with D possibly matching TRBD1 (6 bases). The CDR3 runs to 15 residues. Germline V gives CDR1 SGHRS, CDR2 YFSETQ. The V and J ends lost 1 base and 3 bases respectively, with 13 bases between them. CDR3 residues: CASSLTGISDTEAFF. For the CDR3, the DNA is TGCGCCAGCAGCTTGACAGGGATCTCGGACACTGAAGCTTTCTTT.

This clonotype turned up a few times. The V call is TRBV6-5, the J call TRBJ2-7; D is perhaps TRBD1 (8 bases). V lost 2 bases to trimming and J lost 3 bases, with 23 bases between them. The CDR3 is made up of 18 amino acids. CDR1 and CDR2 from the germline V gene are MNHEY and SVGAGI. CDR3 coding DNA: TGTGCCAGCAGTTACGATGGACAGGGAGGGGGGGTAGGCTACGAGCAGTACTTC. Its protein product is CASSYDGQGGGVGYEQYF.

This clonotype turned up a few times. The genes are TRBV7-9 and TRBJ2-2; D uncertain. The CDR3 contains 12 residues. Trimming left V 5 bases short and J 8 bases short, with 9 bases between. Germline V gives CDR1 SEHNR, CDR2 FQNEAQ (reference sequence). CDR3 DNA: TGTGCCAGCAGCATGGTTGTTGGGGAGCTGTTTTTT. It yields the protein CASSMVVGELFF.

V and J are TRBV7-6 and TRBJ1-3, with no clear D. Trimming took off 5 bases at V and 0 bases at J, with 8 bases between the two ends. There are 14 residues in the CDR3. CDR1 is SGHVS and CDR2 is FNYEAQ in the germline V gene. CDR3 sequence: CASSHTSSGNTIYF. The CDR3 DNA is TGTGCCAGCAGCCATACCAGCTCTGGAAACACCATATATTTT.

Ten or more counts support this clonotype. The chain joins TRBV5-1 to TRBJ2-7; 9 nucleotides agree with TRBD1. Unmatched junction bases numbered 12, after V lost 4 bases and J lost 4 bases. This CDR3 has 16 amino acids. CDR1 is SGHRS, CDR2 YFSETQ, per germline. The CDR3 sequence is CASSKDTATGGYEQYF. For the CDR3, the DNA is TGCGCCAGCAGCAAGGACACTGCGACAGGGGGGTACGAGCAGTACTTC.

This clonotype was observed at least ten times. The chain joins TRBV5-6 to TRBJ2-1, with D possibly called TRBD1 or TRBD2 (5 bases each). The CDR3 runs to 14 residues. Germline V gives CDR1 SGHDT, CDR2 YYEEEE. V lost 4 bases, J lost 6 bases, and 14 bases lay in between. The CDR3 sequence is CASSRRGVRNEQFF. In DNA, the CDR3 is TGTGCCAGCAGCCGACGAGGGGTGCGCAATGAGCAGTTCTTC. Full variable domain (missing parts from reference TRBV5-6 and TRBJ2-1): DAGVTQSPTHLIKTRGQQVTLRCSPKSGHDTVSWYQQALGQGPQFIFQYYEEEERQRGNFPDRFSGHQFPNYSSELNVNALLLGDSALYLCASSRRGVRNEQFFGPGTRLTVL.

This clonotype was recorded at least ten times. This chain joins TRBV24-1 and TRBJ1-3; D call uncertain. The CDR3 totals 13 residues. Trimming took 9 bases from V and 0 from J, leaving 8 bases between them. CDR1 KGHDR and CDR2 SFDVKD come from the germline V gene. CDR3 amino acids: CATEGSSGNTIYF. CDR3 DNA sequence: TGTGCCACCGAGGGTTCCTCTGGAAACACCATATATTTT.

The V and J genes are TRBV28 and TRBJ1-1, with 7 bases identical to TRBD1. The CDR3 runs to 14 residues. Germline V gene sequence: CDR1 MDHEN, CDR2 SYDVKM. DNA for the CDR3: TGTGTCAGTAGGGCAGGGGGAACGAACACTGAAGCTTTCTTT. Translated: CVSRAGGTNTEAFF.

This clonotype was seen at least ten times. The CDR3 sequence is CASSFYRGTDTQYF. CDR3 nucleotide sequence: TGCGCCAGCAGCTTTTACAGGGGCACAGATACGCAGTATTTT. V usage is TRBV5-1 and J usage is TRBJ2-3; perhaps TRBD1 as D (6 bases). This CDR3 has 14 amino acids. The germline gives CDR1 SGHRS, CDR2 YFSETQ. V was pared by 2 bases and J by 1 base, with 8 bases between.

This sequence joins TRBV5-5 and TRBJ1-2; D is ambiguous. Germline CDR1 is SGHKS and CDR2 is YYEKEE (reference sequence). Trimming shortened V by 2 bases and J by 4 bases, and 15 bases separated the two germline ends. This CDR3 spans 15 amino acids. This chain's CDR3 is CASSFIQQTTYGYTF. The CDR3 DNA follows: TGTGCCAGCAGCTTCATACAGCAGACAACCTATGGCTACACCTTC.

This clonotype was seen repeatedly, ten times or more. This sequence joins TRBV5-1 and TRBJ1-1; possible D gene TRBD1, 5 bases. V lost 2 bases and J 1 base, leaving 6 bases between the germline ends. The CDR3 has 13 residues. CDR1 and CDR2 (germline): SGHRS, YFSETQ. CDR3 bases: TGCGCCAGCAGCTTCGGACAGAACACTGAAGCTTTCTTT. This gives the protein CASSFGQNTEAFF.

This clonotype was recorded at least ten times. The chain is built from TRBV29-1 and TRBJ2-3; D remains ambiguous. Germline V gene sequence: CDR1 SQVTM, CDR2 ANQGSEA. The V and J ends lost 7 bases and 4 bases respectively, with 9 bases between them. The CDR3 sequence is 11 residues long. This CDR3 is CSAQTSDTQYF. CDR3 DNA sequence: TGCAGCGCCCAGACTTCAGATACGCAGTATTTT.

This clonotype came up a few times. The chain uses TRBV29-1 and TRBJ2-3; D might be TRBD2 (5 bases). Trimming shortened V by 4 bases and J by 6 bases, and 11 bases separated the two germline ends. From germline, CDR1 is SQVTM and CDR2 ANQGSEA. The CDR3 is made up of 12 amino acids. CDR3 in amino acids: CSVGEGGDTQYF. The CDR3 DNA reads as TGCAGCGTTGGAGAGGGCGGGGATACGCAGTATTTT.

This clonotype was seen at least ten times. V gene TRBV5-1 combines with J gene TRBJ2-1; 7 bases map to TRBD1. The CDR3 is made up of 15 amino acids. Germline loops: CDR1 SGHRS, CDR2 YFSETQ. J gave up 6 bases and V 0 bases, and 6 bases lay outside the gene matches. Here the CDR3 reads CASSLVGGAGNEQFF. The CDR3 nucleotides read TGCGCCAGCAGCTTGGTAGGGGGCGCGGGCAATGAGCAGTTCTTC.

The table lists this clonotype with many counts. In nucleotides, the CDR3 is TGTGCCAGCAGTTTACGAGAGGCCCCCGGGGAGCTGTTTTTT. Residues: CASSLREAPGELFF. This rearrangement joins TRBV12-3 or TRBV12-4 to TRBJ2-2; no reliable D call. V was clipped by 2 bases and J by 6 bases, with 10 bases between them. This CDR3 contains 14 residues.

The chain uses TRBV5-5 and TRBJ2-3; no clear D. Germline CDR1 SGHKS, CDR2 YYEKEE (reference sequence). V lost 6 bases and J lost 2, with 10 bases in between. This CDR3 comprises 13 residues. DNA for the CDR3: TGTGCCAGCATAATGATGTCCACAGATACGCAGTATTTT. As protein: CASIMMSTDTQYF. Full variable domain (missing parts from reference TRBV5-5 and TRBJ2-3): DAGVTQSPTHLIKTRGQQVTLRCSPISGHKSVSWYQQVLGQGPQFIFQYYEKEERGRGNFPDRFSARQFPNYSSELNVNALLLGDSALYLCASIMMSTDTQYFGPGTRLTVL.

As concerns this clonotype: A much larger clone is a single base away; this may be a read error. Written as DNA, the CDR3 is TGTGCCAGCAGCCAAAACGGACAGGGGCCTAGGGGGTACTTC. It yields the protein CASSQNGQGPRGYF. The J gene is TRBJ2-7, the V gene TRBV3-1; 9 nucleotides match TRBD1. V shed 2 bases, J shed 12 bases, and the junction held 11 bases outside the gene matches. Looked up from germline, CDR1 is LGHDT and CDR2 is YNNKEL (reference sequence). This CDR3 is built from 14 residues.

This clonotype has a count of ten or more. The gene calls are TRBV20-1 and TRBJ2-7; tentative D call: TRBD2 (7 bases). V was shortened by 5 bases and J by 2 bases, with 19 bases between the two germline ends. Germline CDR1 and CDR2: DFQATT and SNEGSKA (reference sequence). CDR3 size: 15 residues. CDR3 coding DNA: TGCAGTGCTGGGGGGGGGCAGGACCTCCCCTACGAGCAGTACTTC. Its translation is CSAGGGQDLPYEQYF.

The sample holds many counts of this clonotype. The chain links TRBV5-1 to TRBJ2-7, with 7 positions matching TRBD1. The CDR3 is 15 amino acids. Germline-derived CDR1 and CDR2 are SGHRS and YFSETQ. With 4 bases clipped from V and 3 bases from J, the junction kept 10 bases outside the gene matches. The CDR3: CASSRTGTDFYEQYF. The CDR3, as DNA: TGCGCCAGCAGCCGAACCGGGACAGACTTCTACGAGCAGTACTTC.

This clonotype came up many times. This CDR3 reads CASRKQGINYGYTF. The CDR3 region has the DNA TGTGCCAGCAGGAAACAGGGGATCAACTATGGCTACACCTTC. V usage is TRBV3-1 and J usage is TRBJ1-2; 7 bases line up with TRBD1. Trimming at V came to 6 bases and at J to 2 bases, leaving 6 bases not matched to a gene. The germline gives CDR1 LGHDT, CDR2 YNNKEL (reference sequence). The CDR3 consists of 14 residues.